This is a list of T cell receptor beta chains from one sample in a study of early T cells in non-severe SARS-CoV-2 infection. TCRdb passed the 5' RACE reads through MiXCR, listing each CDR3 protein once. The sample contains about 55,000 distinct CDR3 sequences, more than 12% of which appear only once. Sequences were derived from whole blood, sampled at baseline. The origin of the receptors is an adult who was a healthcare worker with PCR-confirmed SARS-CoV-2 infection or an uninfected control (not recorded which). CDR3s include the opening cysteine and the closing phenylalanine or tryptophan. A D gene is named only where the DNA matches it firmly. Rows may omit the clone size; those that give it use once, few, many or a size class.

V	D	J	size	CDR3	DNA
TRBV12-3/TRBV12-4	TRBD1	TRBJ1-6	many	CASSPRDSSPLHF	TGTGCCAGCAGCCCAAGGGACAGCTCACCCCTCCACTTT
TRBV2	TRBD2	TRBJ2-2	-	CASSRAGANTGELFF	TGTGCCAGCAGCCGAGCGGGAGCGAACACCGGGGAGCTGTTTTTT
TRBV3-1	TRBD1	TRBJ2-1	few	CASSQGTDPTYNEQFF	TGTGCCAGCAGCCAGGGGACAGACCCGACCTACAATGAGCAGTTCTTC
TRBV7-9	-	TRBJ1-2	many	CASSLVDGYTF	TGTGCCAGCAGCTTAGTTGATGGCTACACCTTC
TRBV6-5	-	TRBJ2-1	-	CASSSPGLHYNEQFF	TGTGCCAGCAGTTCGCCGGGACTCCACTACAATGAGCAGTTCTTC
TRBV25-1	TRBD1	TRBJ2-7	few	CASSDPRRQGLYEQYF	TGTGCCAGCAGTGATCCCCGTCGACAGGGGCTGTACGAGCAGTACTTC
TRBV7-3	TRBD2	TRBJ2-3	many	CASSLRRAGGGTDTQYF	TGTGCCAGCAGCTTAAGGCGAGCGGGAGGAGGGACAGATACGCAGTATTTT
TRBV20-1	-	TRBJ1-6	many	CSAPLGGAYNSPLHF	TGCAGTGCCCCGCTCGGGGGCGCCTATAATTCACCCCTCCACTTT
TRBV28	TRBD2	TRBJ2-7	many	CASGSGRAAYEQYF	TGTGCCAGTGGTAGCGGGAGAGCAGCCTACGAGCAGTACTTC
TRBV10-3	-	TRBJ2-1	-	CAISEQDEQFF	TGTGCCATCAGTGAGCAAGATGAGCAGTTCTTC
TRBV29-1	-	TRBJ2-3	-	CSGWTVSEDTQYF	TGCAGCGGATGGACAGTTAGTGAAGATACGCAGTATTTT
TRBV28	TRBD2	TRBJ2-7	-	CASSPPFLGTSGSRRYEQYF	TGTGCCAGCAGTCCACCCTTTCTCGGGACTAGCGGGAGTCGGCGGTACGAGCAGTACTTC
TRBV28	-	TRBJ2-1	-	CASSLPAGPDEQFF	TGTGCCAGCAGTTTACCGGCCGGGCCGGATGAGCAGTTCTTC
TRBV5-1	TRBD1	TRBJ2-1	few	CASSVGTGGWEQFF	TGCGCCAGCAGCGTCGGGACAGGGGGCTGGGAGCAGTTCTTC
TRBV2	-	TRBJ1-2	few	CASSDAQPGYTF	TGTGCCAGCAGTGACGCCCAGCCGGGCTACACCTTC
TRBV2	-	TRBJ2-3	few	CASSEEPDTQYF	TGTGCCAGCAGTGAGGAGCCAGATACGCAGTATTTT
TRBV28	-	TRBJ1-1	-	CASSLLGYGAEAFF	TGTGCCAGCAGTTTATTGGGATATGGGGCTGAAGCTTTCTTT
TRBV9	TRBD2	TRBJ2-5	many	CASSPGLSGRETQYF	TGTGCCAGCAGCCCCGGACTAAGCGGGAGGGAGACCCAGTACTTC
TRBV7-2	-	TRBJ2-1	few	CASSSAGASYNEQFF	TGTGCCAGCAGCTCCGCCGGGGCTTCCTACAATGAGCAGTTCTTC
TRBV3-1	TRBD2	TRBJ2-1	many	CASSPGLAGGERFF	TGTGCCAGCAGCCCGGGACTAGCGGGGGGAGAGAGGTTCTTC
TRBV6-5	TRBD1	TRBJ1-1	-	CASSYRQGYEAFF	TGTGCCAGCAGTTACAGACAGGGATATGAAGCTTTCTTT
TRBV11-2	-	TRBJ2-7	-	CASSLESSYPGQSSYEQYF	TGTGCCAGCAGCTTAGAGAGTTCTTACCCGGGACAAAGCTCCTACGAGCAGTACTTC